This T cell receptor beta chain is from a study of blood T cell repertoires in COVID-19. About the research overall: PBMCs, B-cell-depleted T cells, or T cells provided the cDNA or gDNA that made up the material.

In the study's own analysis: Estimates of nucleated cell counts were drawn from the amplification of reference gene primers. Clones were read by immunoSEQ multiplex PCR, and TCRdb kept only the in-frame ones, dropping some. The DNA gave D and trimming, while V, J and clone size come from that table. This table has about 160,000 clones, approximately 80% appearing once. This clone was observed a few times. Trimming left V 1 base short and J 0 bases short, with 10 bases between. Germline V gives CDR1 SGHAT, CDR2 FQNNGV. The CDR3 totals 16 residues. The specimen was peripheral blood. The rearrangement uses TRBV11-2 and TRBJ1-3; perhaps TRBD1 as D (6 bases). This receptor was taken from a woman older than 75 with acute or convalescent COVID-19. CDR3 in DNA: TGTGCCAGCAGCTTAGTCGGGGGGCTCTCTGGAAACACCATATATTTT. Translating it yields CASSLVGGLSGNTIYF.